This T cell receptor (beta chain) was obtained from a study of control samples from healthy donors and cancer patients. Trimming pared 5 bases from V and 4 bases from J, leaving 16 bases between. Germline V gene sequence: CDR1 KGHDR, CDR2 SFDVKD. The CDR3 is 16 amino acids. Clones were sequenced by immunoSEQ multiplex PCR, and TCRdb holds only the in-frame ones, with some missing. This sample has over 100,000 clones, with 88% found just once. The specimen was blood. The TCR was taken from a man aged 35 to 55 in good health. The gene calls are TRBV24-1 and TRBJ2-2; no clear D gene. The CDR3 coding sequence is TGTGCCACCAGTGGATATGCCGGGTCTAGCACCGGGGAGCTGTTTTTT. Translation gives CATSGYAGSSTGELFF.